This T cell receptor beta chain was identified in a study of blood T cell repertoires in COVID-19. At the level of the study: Collection of acute and convalescent COVID-19 samples took place in the United States, Italy and Spain. PBMCs, B-cell-depleted T cells, or T cells provided the cDNA or gDNA that made up the material.

Germline V gene lookup returns CDR1 MDHEN and CDR2 SYDVKM. This CDR3 contains 14 residues. V lost 3 bases and J 0 bases, leaving 8 bases between the germline ends. Authors' processing steps: Researchers report that nucleated cell counts were estimated from reference gene primer amplification. The assay was immunoSEQ multiplex PCR, and TCRdb's table has in-frame clones only and misses some. V and J calls and clone size are as listed in that table; D and trimming were resolved from the DNA. The data show roughly 100,000 clones, around 85% seen once. The clonotype was recovered from an elderly woman with active or convalescent COVID-19. The sample taken for sequencing was peripheral blood. The rearrangement joins TRBV28 to TRBJ1-1, with D possibly matching TRBD1 (6 bases). The CDR3 is CASSFQGMNTEAFF. The CDR3, as DNA: TGTGCCAGCAGTTTCCAGGGGATGAACACTGAAGCTTTCTTT.